Reported below is one TCR beta chain. The assay was immunoSEQ multiplex PCR, and TCRdb's table has in-frame clones only and misses some. The data show 55,000 to 70,000 clones, roughly nine tenths seen once. This entry comes from a study of OX40 agonist ivuxolimab in advanced cancers. The V end was cut by 1 base, the J end by 4 bases, with 6 bases between. This CDR3 spans 13 amino acids. CDR1 and CDR2 (germline): SGHVS, FQNEAQ. The sequencing here drew on CD4+ or CD8+ T cells sorted from blood, taken in a trial of the OX40 agonist ivuxolimab. The V call is TRBV7-8, the J call TRBJ2-3; the D is unclear. The origin of this receptor is an adult with an advanced solid tumor such as melanoma, head and neck, liver or kidney cancer. The DNA of the CDR3 is TGTGCCAGCAGCTTAGGAGGTCCAGATACGCAGTATTTT. This sequence encodes CASSLGGPDTQYF.